This entry concerns a single T cell receptor (beta chain). The data originate from a study of CD8+ T cells in alopecia areata. The V gene lost 6 bases and the J gene lost 5 bases, with 21 bases spanning the gap. This CDR3 region has 16 residues. Germline lookup yields CDR1 SGHNT and CDR2 YENEEA. Collected material from alopecia areata patients comprised lesional scalp punch biopsies and peripheral blood. Extraction of RNA preceded its reverse transcription into cDNA, which served as the sequencing template. Clones were sequenced by immunoSEQ multiplex PCR, and TCRdb holds only the in-frame ones, with some missing. There are around 35,000 clones in the sample; 45% to 60% occur only once, and around 40% lies in the top ten.

This rearrangement joins TRBV11-3 to TRBJ2-3, with D possibly called TRBD1 or TRBD2 (5 bases each). The sequence was collected from a human donor with alopecia areata. The specimen sequenced was NKG2D-high CD8+ T cells sorted from blood. In DNA form, the CDR3 reads TGTGCCAGCAGTCGTCCCCGGGGCAGCCCCGGAGATACGCAGTATTTT. Its translation is CASSRPRGSPGDTQYF.